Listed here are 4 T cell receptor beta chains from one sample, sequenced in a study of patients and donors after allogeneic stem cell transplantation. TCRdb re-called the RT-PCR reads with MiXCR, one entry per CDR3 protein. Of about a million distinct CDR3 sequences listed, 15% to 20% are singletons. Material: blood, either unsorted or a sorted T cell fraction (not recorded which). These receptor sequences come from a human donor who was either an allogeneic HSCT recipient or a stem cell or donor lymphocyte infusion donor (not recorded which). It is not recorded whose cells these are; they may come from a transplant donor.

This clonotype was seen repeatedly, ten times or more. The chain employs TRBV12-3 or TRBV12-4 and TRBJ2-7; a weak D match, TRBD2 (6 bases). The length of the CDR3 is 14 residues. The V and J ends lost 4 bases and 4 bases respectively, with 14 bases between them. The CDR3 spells CASSSPGLLYEQYF. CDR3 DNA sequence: TGTGCCAGCAGTTCCCCGGGACTCCTATACGAGCAGTACTTC.

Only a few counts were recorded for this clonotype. CDR3 sequence: CASTPNYGYTF. DNA for the CDR3: TGTGCCAGCACTCCTAACTATGGCTACACCTTC. The chain uses TRBV6-1 and TRBJ1-2, with no clear D. Germline values: CDR1 MNHNS, CDR2 SASEGT. The CDR3 is made up of 11 amino acids. V shed 7 bases and J shed 0 bases, with 3 bases lying between them.

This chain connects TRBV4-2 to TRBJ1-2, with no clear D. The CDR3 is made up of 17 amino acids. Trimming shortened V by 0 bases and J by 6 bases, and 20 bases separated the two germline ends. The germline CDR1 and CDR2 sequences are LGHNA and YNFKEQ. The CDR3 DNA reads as TGTGCCAGCAGCCAAGAAAAGGGAACAGCCCTATCCGATGGCTACACCTTC. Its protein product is CASSQEKGTALSDGYTF.

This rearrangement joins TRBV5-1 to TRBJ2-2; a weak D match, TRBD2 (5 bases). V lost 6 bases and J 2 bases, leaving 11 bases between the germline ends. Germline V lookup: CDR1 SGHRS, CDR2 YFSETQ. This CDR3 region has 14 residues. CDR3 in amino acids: CASTWTLNTGELFF. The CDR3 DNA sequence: TGCGCCAGCACTTGGACTTTAAACACCGGGGAGCTGTTTTTT.